The 5 T cell receptor beta chains below come from one sample, sequenced in a study of blood T cell repertoires in COVID-19. Clones were sequenced by immunoSEQ multiplex PCR, and TCRdb holds only the in-frame ones, with some missing. The table includes about 170,000 clones, just under 85% detected once. The sequenced sample was peripheral blood. The source of these receptors is a man in his forties or fifties who had recovered from COVID-19.

The chain is built from TRBV29-1 and TRBJ2-7; D might be TRBD2 (5 bases). CDR1 and CDR2 (germline): SQVTM, ANQGSEA. The V end was cut by 6 bases, the J end by 6 bases, with 15 bases between. This CDR3 region has 12 residues. CDR3 bases: TGCAGCGTCGCTCTAACTCGGGGCGAGCAGTACTTC. Translating gives CSVALTRGEQYF.

The V call is TRBV18, the J call TRBJ2-1, with D possibly TRBD1 on 5 matching bases. The CDR3 runs to 16 residues. V was clipped by 2 bases and J by 0 bases, with 11 bases between them. Germline CDR1 KGHSH, CDR2 LQKENI. Written as DNA, the CDR3 is TGTGCCAGCTCACCAAGGGGAACGAGCTCCTACAATGAGCAGTTCTTC. As protein: CASSPRGTSSYNEQFF.

The chain combines TRBV9 with TRBJ2-2, with D possibly TRBD1 on 6 matching bases. The V end lost 0 bases, the J end lost 4 bases, and 16 bases lay between the germline ends. Germline values: CDR1 SGDLS, CDR2 YYNGEE. The CDR3 has 17 residues. In DNA, the CDR3 is TGTGCCAGCAGCGTAGTGGGACAACCACACAGCACCGGGGAGCTGTTTTTT. It encodes CASSVVGQPHSTGELFF. Combining the CDR3 with reference TRBV9 and TRBJ2-2 gives the whole variable domain DSGVTQTPKHLITATGQRVTLRCSPRSGDLSVYWYQQSLDQGLQFLIQYYNGEERAKGNILERFSAQQFPDLHSELNLSSLELGDSALYFCASSVVGQPHSTGELFFGEGSRLTVL.

The chain has TRBV11-3 and TRBJ1-2; possibly TRBD1 for D (6 bases). Germline loops: CDR1 SGHNT, CDR2 YENEEA. Trimming stripped 5 bases from V and 2 bases from J, with 9 bases between. The CDR3 runs 13 residues. The CDR3 here is CASSETGNYGYTF. The CDR3 region has the DNA TGTGCCAGCAGCGAGACAGGAAACTATGGCTACACCTTC. Complete variable domain (other parts from reference TRBV11-3 and TRBJ1-2): EAGVVQSPRYKIIEKKQPVAFWCNPISGHNTLYWYLQNLGQGPELLIRYENEEAVDDSQLPKDRFSAERLKGVDSTLKIQPAELGDSAVYLCASSETGNYGYTFGSGTRLTVV.

The J gene is TRBJ2-3, the V gene TRBV5-1; D remains unclear. The germline CDR1 and CDR2 sequences are SGHRS and YFSETQ. V lost 4 bases to trimming and J lost 0 bases, with 12 bases between them. CDR3 length: 15 residues. CDR3 loop: CASSPPISSTDTQYF. The CDR3, as DNA: TGCGCCAGCAGCCCACCGATTAGTAGCACAGATACGCAGTATTTT.